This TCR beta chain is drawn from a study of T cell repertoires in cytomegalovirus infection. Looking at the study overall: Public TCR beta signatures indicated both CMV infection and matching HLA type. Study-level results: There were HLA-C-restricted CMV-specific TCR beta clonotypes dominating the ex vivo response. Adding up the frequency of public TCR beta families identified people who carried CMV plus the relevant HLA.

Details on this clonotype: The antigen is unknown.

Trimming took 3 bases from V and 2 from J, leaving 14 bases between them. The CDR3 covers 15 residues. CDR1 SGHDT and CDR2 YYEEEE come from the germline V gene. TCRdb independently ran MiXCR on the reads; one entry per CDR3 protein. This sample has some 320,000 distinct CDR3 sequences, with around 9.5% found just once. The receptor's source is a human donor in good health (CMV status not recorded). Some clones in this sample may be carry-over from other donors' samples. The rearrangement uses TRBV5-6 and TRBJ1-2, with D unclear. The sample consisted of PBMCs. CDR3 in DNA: TGTGCCAGCAGCTCACCAAGACAAGTCAACTATGGCTACACCTTC. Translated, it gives CASSSPRQVNYGYTF.